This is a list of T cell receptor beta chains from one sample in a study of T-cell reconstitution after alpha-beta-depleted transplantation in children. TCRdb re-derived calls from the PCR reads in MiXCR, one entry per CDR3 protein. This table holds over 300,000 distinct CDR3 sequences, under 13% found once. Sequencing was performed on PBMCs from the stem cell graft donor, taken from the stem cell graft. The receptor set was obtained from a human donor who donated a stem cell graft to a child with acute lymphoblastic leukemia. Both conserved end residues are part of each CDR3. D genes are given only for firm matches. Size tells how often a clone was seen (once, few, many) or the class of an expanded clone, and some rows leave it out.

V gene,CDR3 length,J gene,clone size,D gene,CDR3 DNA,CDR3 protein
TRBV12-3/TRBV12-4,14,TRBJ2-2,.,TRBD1,TGTGCCAGCAGTCGGGGACAGGGGTCCGGGGAGCTGTTTTTT,CASSRGQGSGELFF
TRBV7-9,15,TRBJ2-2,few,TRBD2,TGTGCCAGCAGCCCTACTAGCGCGAACACCGGGGAGCTGTTTTTT,CASSPTSANTGELFF
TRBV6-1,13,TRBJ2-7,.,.,TGTGCCAGCAGTGGGACGGTTGGCTACGAGCAGTACTTC,CASSGTVGYEQYF
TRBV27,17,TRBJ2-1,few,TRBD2,TGTGCCAGCAGCCGGACTAGCGGGAGTCTTTTTTTCGATGAGCAGTTCTTC,CASSRTSGSLFFDEQFF
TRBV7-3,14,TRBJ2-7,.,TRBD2,TGTGCCAGCAGCTTGGGAGGGTGGGGCTACGAGCAGTACTTC,CASSLGGWGYEQYF
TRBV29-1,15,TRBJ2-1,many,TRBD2,TGCAGCGTTGAACTAGCGGGAAGTTCCTACAATGAGCAGTTCTTC,CSVELAGSSYNEQFF
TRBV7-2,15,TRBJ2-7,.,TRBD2,TGTGCCAGCAGCTCCTTTAGCGGGAGTGGCTACGAGCAGTACTTC,CASSSFSGSGYEQYF
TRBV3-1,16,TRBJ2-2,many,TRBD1,TGTGCCAGCAGCCTAAGGACAGGGGCGAACACCGGGGAGCTGTTTTTT,CASSLRTGANTGELFF
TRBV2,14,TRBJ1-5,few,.,TGTGCCAGCAATCTTGGTTATAGCAATCAGCCCCAGCATTTT,CASNLGYSNQPQHF
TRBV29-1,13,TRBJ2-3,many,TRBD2,TGCAGCGTTGGAGGCGGGGGGGCAGATACGCAGTATTTT,CSVGGGGADTQYF
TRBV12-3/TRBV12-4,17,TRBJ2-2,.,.,TGTGCCAGCAGTTTTCATCGGGGAGGAGTGAACACCGGGGAGCTGTTTTTT,CASSFHRGGVNTGELFF
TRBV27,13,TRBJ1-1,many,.,TGTGCCAGCAGTTTCAAGGGAGATACTGAAGCTTTCTTT,CASSFKGDTEAFF
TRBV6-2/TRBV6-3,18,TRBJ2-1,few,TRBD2,TGTGCCAGCAGTTATAGGGGAATAGCGGGAGGGCCTTTGCATGAGCAGTTCTTC,CASSYRGIAGGPLHEQFF
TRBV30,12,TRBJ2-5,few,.,TGTGCCACAGCAGGGGCTATGGAGACCCAGTACTTC,CATAGAMETQYF
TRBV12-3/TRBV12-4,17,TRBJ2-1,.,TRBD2,TGTGCCAGCAGTTTTACCCACGGGGTAGCGGGAGGGGATGAGCAGTTCTTC,CASSFTHGVAGGDEQFF
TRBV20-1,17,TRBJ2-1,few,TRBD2,TGCAGTGCTAGAGGTCGGAGAGGGAGGGCCTCCTACAATGAGCAGTTCTTC,CSARGRRGRASYNEQFF
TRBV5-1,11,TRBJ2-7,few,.,TGCGCCAGCAGCATTGACTACGAGCAGTACTTC,CASSIDYEQYF
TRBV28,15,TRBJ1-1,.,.,TGTGCCAGCAGTCCCCAAGGTCCTCGGTGGACTGAAGCTTTCTTT,CASSPQGPRWTEAFF
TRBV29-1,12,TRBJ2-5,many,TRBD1,TGCAGCACCGGACAGGGGCAAGAGACCCAGTACTTC,CSTGQGQETQYF
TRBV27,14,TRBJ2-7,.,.,TGTGCCGGCAGTTTGGGGACGGGCACCTACGAGCAGTACTTC,CAGSLGTGTYEQYF
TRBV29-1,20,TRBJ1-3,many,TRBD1,TGCAGCGTTGAAGTTTGGGAAGGGACAGCGCTGGGTCTCTCTGGAAACACCATATATTTT,CSVEVWEGTALGLSGNTIYF
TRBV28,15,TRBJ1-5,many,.,TGTGCCAGCCAACGTGTCCTTGAGGGGAATCAGCCCCAGCATTTT,CASQRVLEGNQPQHF
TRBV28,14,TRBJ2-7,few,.,TGTGCCAGCAGTTTCTCCAGGTACCTCTACGAGCAGTACTTC,CASSFSRYLYEQYF
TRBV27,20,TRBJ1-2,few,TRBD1,TGTGCCAGCAGTTTATTAATTCCGGGACAGGGGGCTTCAGCTAACTATGGCTACACCTTC,CASSLLIPGQGASANYGYTF
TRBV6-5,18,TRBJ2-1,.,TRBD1,TGTGCCAGCAGTTACTCCTGGGGTCGGGACAGGTTGAACAATGAGCAGTTCTTC,CASSYSWGRDRLNNEQFF
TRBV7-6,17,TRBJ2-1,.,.,TGTACCAGCAGCCAGACACCGGGACTGGGGAGCGTCTATGAGCAGTTCTTC,CTSSQTPGLGSVYEQFF
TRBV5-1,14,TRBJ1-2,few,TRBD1,TGCGCCAGCAGCTGGGGACAGGGGAACTATGGCTACACCTTC,CASSWGQGNYGYTF
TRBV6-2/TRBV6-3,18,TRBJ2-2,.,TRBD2,TGTGCCAGCAGTTACTCGTACGGGAGGGCCTTTCAGAACGGGGAGCTGTTTTTT,CASSYSYGRAFQNGELFF
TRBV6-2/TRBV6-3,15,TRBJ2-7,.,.,TGTGCCAGCAACCCCGAGTGGGCAAGAGCTTACGAGCAGTACTTC,CASNPEWARAYEQYF
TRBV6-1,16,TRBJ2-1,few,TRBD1,TGTGCCAGCAGGGGTGTACAGGGGGCCGACTACAATGAGCAGTTCTTC,CASRGVQGADYNEQFF